A single sample gave rise to the 21 T cell receptor beta chains below, sequenced in a study of molecular identifiers for immune sequencing clone quantification (dated by TCRdb to 2017 to 2018). Preparation of the library involved PCR. TCRdb names NextSeq 500 as the instrument used. In-frame beta chains were kept once TCRdb had trimmed the public reads at Q25 with fastp and called clones with MiXCR. Under each unique CDR3 protein, matching rows form one entry showing the most common genes and DNA. Recorded for this sample are about 630,000 distinct CDR3 sequences; 25% of them occurred a single time. The ten largest clones take up 0.78% of the sample. The sequencing sample was made of naive CD8+ T cells from blood, with Jurkat cell RNA spiked in. The cell subset or site label, read with the paper, signifies: FACS-sorted CD8+CD4-CCR7+CD45RA+ naive T cells. Source of these receptors: a human donor in good health. Some libraries in this study had Jurkat cell RNA spiked in.

With respect to this clonotype: A much larger clone differs from this one at a single base, so this may be a read error. The chain uses TRBV29-1 and TRBJ2-5; tentatively, D is TRBD2 (6 bases). Per germline, CDR1 SQVTM and CDR2 ANQGSEA. The CDR3 has 16 residues. V dropped 1 base and J dropped 0 bases, with 15 bases sitting between them. CDR3 coding DNA: TGCAGCGTTGAAGTTGTGGGGGGACCGTACCAAGAGACCCAGTACTTC. Translation: CSVEVVGGPYQETQYF.

This chain connects TRBV14 to TRBJ1-1; TRBD1 agrees at 7 bases. V dropped 0 bases and J dropped 1; count of bases not matched to a gene: 2. Germline loops: CDR1 SGHDN, CDR2 FVKESK. The CDR3 contains 15 residues. CDR3 in DNA: TGTGCCAGCAGCCAAGAGACAGGGTGGAACACTGAAGCTTTCTTT. Translating it yields CASSQETGWNTEAFF. The entire variable domain, with the rest obtained from reference TRBV14 and TRBJ1-1, is as follows: EAGVTQFPSHSVIEKGQTVTLRCDPISGHDNLYWYRRVMGKEIKFLLHFVKESKQDESGMPNNRFLAERTGGTYSTLKVQPAELEDSGVYFCASSQETGWNTEAFFGQGTRLTVV.

Of note for this clonotype: A much larger clone differs by one base, so this may be a read error. The rearrangement links TRBV7-9 to TRBJ1-3; D is unclear. CDR3 length: 19 amino acids. Trimming removed 5 bases at V and 2 bases at J, with 25 bases between. Germline lookup yields CDR1 SEHNR and CDR2 FQNEAQ (reference sequence). The CDR3 loop is CASSLTQIPRQSPGNTIYF. The DNA for the CDR3 is TGTGCCAGCAGCCTCACGCAGATTCCGCGGCAGAGCCCTGGAAACACCATATATTTT.

This clonotype was detected only a few times. The chain uses TRBV12-3 or TRBV12-4 and TRBJ2-7; tentative D call: TRBD1 (6 bases). V gave up 3 bases and J gave up 2 bases, with 11 bases separating them. This CDR3 is built from 14 residues. In DNA, the CDR3 is TGTGCCAGCAGTTTTCTGGGGGACACCTACGAGCAGTACTTC. Amino acids: CASSFLGDTYEQYF.

This clonotype was observed a handful of times. The chain links TRBV3-1 to TRBJ1-3; tentative D call: TRBD1 (6 bases). CDR1 is LGHDT, CDR2 YNNKEL, per germline (reference sequence). The germline V and J ends were trimmed by 0 bases and 4 bases, with 13 bases remaining between them. The CDR3 contains 16 residues. The CDR3 sequence: CASSQDVAGVGNTIYF. In DNA form, the CDR3 reads TGTGCCAGCAGCCAAGATGTGGCAGGGGTAGGAAACACCATATATTTT.

The sample holds a few counts of this clonotype. The rearrangement joins TRBV9 to TRBJ1-1; TRBD1 matches at 7 bases. CDR1 SGDLS and CDR2 YYNGEE come from the germline V gene. This CDR3 has 14 amino acids. J gave up 7 bases and V 0 bases, and 6 bases lay outside the gene matches. The CDR3 DNA sequence: TGTGCCAGCAGCGTAGCAGGGGGTCTGGGTGAAGCTTTCTTT. Translated, it gives CASSVAGGLGEAFF.

About this clonotype itself: This may stem from a read error, because a much larger clone lies one nucleotide away. The chain recombines TRBV19 with TRBJ2-3, with D possibly TRBD2 on 6 matching bases. CDR1 and CDR2 from the germline V gene are LNHDA and SQIVND (reference sequence). This CDR3 has 18 amino acids. With 5 bases removed from V and 2 bases from J, the gap between germline ends came to 23 bases. CDR3 sequence: CASSVGTYQPRNTDTQYF. The CDR3 region has the DNA TGTGCCAGTAGTGTCGGGACTTATCAACCGCGTAACACAGATACGCAGTATTTT.

Note on this clonotype: A much larger clonotype is one base distant, so this may be a read error. As DNA, the CDR3 is TGTGCCAGCAGCAAAAACTCGGGGAAGACCCAGTACTTC. Encoded protein: CASSKNSGKTQYF. The rearrangement joins TRBV12-3 or TRBV12-4 to TRBJ2-5; D might be TRBD2 (5 bases). V lost 6 bases, J lost 6 bases, and 14 bases lay in between. This CDR3 is built from 13 residues.

The chain combines TRBV11-2 with TRBJ2-2; possible D gene TRBD2, 6 bases. Germline lookup yields CDR1 SGHAT and CDR2 FQNNGV. Trimming cost V 4 bases and J 9 bases, with 18 bases left between them. The CDR3 is 15 amino acids. The CDR3 DNA reads as TGTGCCAGCAGCTCCAGACTAGTTGCCGACCGGGAGCTGTTTTTT. Residues: CASSSRLVADRELFF.

This clonotype was counted only a few times. V gene TRBV2 combines with J gene TRBJ2-1; D might be TRBD1 (6 bases). Germline lookup yields CDR1 SNHLY and CDR2 FYNNEI. The CDR3 sequence is 16 residues long. Trimming stripped 8 bases from V and 4 bases from J, with 21 bases between. The CDR3 protein is CASGSDGQRLYNEQFF. Here the CDR3 DNA reads TGTGCCAGCGGCTCGGACGGACAGAGGTTATACAATGAGCAGTTCTTC.

This clonotype was picked up a small number of times. This chain joins TRBV9 and TRBJ2-7; a possible D gene is TRBD2 (6 bases). The germline V and J ends were trimmed by 0 bases and 0 bases, with 10 bases remaining between them. Looked up from germline, CDR1 is SGDLS and CDR2 is YYNGEE. The CDR3 has 15 amino acids. The CDR3 spells CASSVEGTYSYEQYF. CDR3 nucleotides: TGTGCCAGCAGCGTAGAGGGGACTTACTCCTACGAGCAGTACTTC.

V is TRBV5-6 and J is TRBJ2-1; D tentatively fits TRBD1 or TRBD2 (5 bases each). Germline CDR1 and CDR2: SGHDT and YYEEEE. The CDR3 runs 16 residues. The ends were cut back, 0 bases at V and 6 bases at J, with 16 bases in the middle. CDR3 region: CASSLAGGVPINEQFF. DNA for the CDR3: TGTGCCAGCAGCTTGGCTGGGGGAGTGCCGATCAATGAGCAGTTCTTC.

This clonotype was detected ten times or more. The chain links TRBV27 to TRBJ1-5; D uncertain. The V end lost 10 bases, the J end lost 2 bases, and 12 bases lay between the germline ends. CDR3 size: 13 residues. From germline, CDR1 is MNHEY and CDR2 SMNVEV (reference sequence). The DNA for the CDR3 is TGTGCCACCGCGGAGAGTGGCAATCAGCCCCAGCATTTT. This sequence encodes CATAESGNQPQHF.

The genes are TRBV4-3 and TRBJ2-1; TRBD2 matches 12 bases. The CDR3 is 19 amino acids. The ends lost 0 bases at V and 7 bases at J; junction bases unmatched: 13. Germline lookup yields CDR1 LGHNA and CDR2 YSLEER. The CDR3 DNA reads as TGCGCCAGCAGCCAAGATTTCCTTTCTAGCGGGGGGGCCGCTAATGAGCAGTTCTTC. It is translated as CASSQDFLSSGGAANEQFF.

As for this clonotype: The CDR3 end shows no conserved phenylalanine or tryptophan, and so a read error is likely. The rearrangement uses TRBV5-1 and TRBJ2-7, with TRBD1 as a possible D gene (6 bases). V lost 3 bases and J 3 bases, leaving 10 bases between the germline ends. The germline V gene has CDR1 SGHRS and CDR2 YFSETQ. The CDR3 runs 13 residues. The CDR3 bases are TGCGCCAGCAGCTGGACAGCCGACTACGAGCAGTACATC. It yields the protein CASSWTADYEQYI.

The chain joins TRBV24-1 to TRBJ2-1; D gene ambiguous. Germline assignment: CDR1 KGHDR and CDR2 SFDVKD. Trimming removed 4 bases from V and 3 bases from J, with 6 bases in between. CDR3 length: 13 residues. The CDR3 DNA follows: TGTGCCACCAGTGACGGCGGCTACAATGAGCAGTTCTTC. It codes for CATSDGGYNEQFF.

This clonotype was detected only a few times. The chain's CDR3 is CASSQSFGDESNGYTF. The CDR3 DNA reads as TGTGCCAGCAGCCAATCGTTTGGGGACGAGTCTAATGGCTACACCTTC. The J gene is TRBJ1-2, the V gene TRBV16, with D possibly matching TRBD1 (5 bases). Germline V gene data show CDR1 as KGHSY and CDR2 as FQNENV. Deletions cut 0 bases from V and 6 bases from J, with 17 bases between. The CDR3 contains 16 residues.

This clonotype was observed at least ten times. The J gene is TRBJ1-5, the V gene TRBV6-6; D is ambiguous. The V and J ends lost 0 bases and 0 bases respectively, with 9 bases between them. CDR3 size: 16 residues. CDR1 and CDR2 (germline): MNHNY, SVGAGI (reference sequence). The CDR3 coding sequence is TGTGCCAGCAGTTACTCTTCACTTTATAGCAATCAGCCCCAGCATTTT. Amino acid sequence: CASSYSSLYSNQPQHF.

CDR3 protein: CASSPGIGPDTQYF. CDR3 sequence (DNA): TGTGCCAGCAGTCCGGGTATAGGGCCCGATACGCAGTATTTT. This sequence joins TRBV7-2 and TRBJ2-3, with D unclear. CDR1 and CDR2 (germline): SGHTA, FQGNSA. The CDR3 has 14 amino acids. V was clipped by 6 bases and J by 6 bases, with 16 bases between them.

This clonotype has ten or more counts. Written as DNA, the CDR3 is TGTGCCACCAGTGAACTAACCCTCGGACCGACAAAGCGCTACGAGCAGTACTTC. Translating it yields CATSELTLGPTKRYEQYF. V is TRBV24-1 and J is TRBJ2-7; no firm D call. CDR1 is KGHDR and CDR2 is SFDVKD in the germline V gene. The CDR3 length is 18 residues. Trimming removed 4 bases at V and 3 bases at J, with 24 bases between.

In this sample, this clonotype turned up a few times. The chain joins TRBV19 to TRBJ2-1; TRBD2 matches at 11 bases. The CDR3 has 17 amino acids. V shed 5 bases, J shed 8 bases, and the junction held 14 bases outside the gene matches. Germline V lookup: CDR1 LNHDA, CDR2 SQIVND (reference sequence). This CDR3 is CASSALELAGGGDEQFF. CDR3 nucleotides: TGTGCCAGTAGTGCCCTCGAGCTAGCGGGGGGAGGTGATGAGCAGTTCTTC.